This TCR beta chain was sequenced for a study of beta chain features in type 1 diabetes. Study-wide background: Summed over all samples, the examined sorted cells came to some 99 million.

The study reverse transcribed the entire isolated RNA, so it sequenced expressed TCRB transcripts. The table came from immunoSEQ multiplex PCR; TCRdb's copy has only in-frame clones and leaves some out. Of 810,000 or so clones in the sample, around a sixth were seen once. Via the markers CD45RO/CCR7/CD25/CD127/CD95/CD27, stem cell-like memory, regulatory, central memory and naive CD4+ cells were sorted. Purity (above 95%) was reached by all sorted populations. Sequencing was performed on naive CD4+ T cells from blood. The receptor comes from a woman aged 18-35 years in good health.

The CDR3 loop is CASSYRAEDTQYF. CDR3 coding DNA: TGTGCCAGCAGTTACCGGGCGGAAGATACGCAGTATTTT. The gene calls are TRBV6-6 and TRBJ2-3; D is uncertain. Germline CDR1 MNHNY, CDR2 SVGAGI (reference sequence). The CDR3 loop spans 13 amino acids. Trimming left V 2 bases short and J 5 bases short, with 8 bases between.